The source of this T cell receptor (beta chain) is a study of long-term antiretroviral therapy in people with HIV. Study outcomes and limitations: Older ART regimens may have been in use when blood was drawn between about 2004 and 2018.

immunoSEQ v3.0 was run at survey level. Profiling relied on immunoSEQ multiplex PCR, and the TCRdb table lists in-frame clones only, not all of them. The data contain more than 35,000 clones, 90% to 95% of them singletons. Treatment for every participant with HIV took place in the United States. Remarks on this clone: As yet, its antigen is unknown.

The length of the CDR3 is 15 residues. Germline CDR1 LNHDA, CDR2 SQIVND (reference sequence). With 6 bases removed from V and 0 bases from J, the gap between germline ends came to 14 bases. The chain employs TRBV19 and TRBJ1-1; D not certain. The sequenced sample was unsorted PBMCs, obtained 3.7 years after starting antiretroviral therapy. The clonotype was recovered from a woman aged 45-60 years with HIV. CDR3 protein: CASSLESRMNTEAFF. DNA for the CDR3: TGTGCCAGTAGCTTGGAGTCCAGGATGAACACTGAAGCTTTCTTT.